This passage covers 9 T cell receptor beta chains from one sample sequenced in a study of early T cells in non-severe SARS-CoV-2 infection. TCRdb ran MiXCR on the 5' RACE reads and lists one entry per CDR3 protein. The sample has about 83,000 distinct CDR3 sequences, over 11% seen once; the top ten hold 3%. The sample consisted of whole blood. The receptors were sampled from an adult who was a healthcare worker with PCR-confirmed SARS-CoV-2 infection or an uninfected control (not recorded which).

This clonotype was counted a few times. V usage is TRBV29-1 and J usage is TRBJ2-1, with D perhaps TRBD1 (5 bases). The CDR3 runs 11 residues. The V end was cut by 6 bases, the J end by 5 bases, with 8 bases between. CDR1 is SQVTM and CDR2 is ANQGSEA in the germline V gene. In nucleotides, the CDR3 is TGCAGCGTGGCCAGGGACAATGAGCAGTTCTTC. This sequence encodes CSVARDNEQFF.

This clonotype was observed a few times. This chain uses TRBV2 with TRBJ2-3; possibly TRBD1 for D (5 bases). Germline-derived CDR1 and CDR2 are SNHLY and FYNNEI. Trimming stripped 7 bases from V and 0 bases from J, with 14 bases between. This CDR3 contains 15 residues. CDR3 region: CASTRDSLSTDTQYF. CDR3 DNA sequence: TGTGCCAGCACTCGAGACAGCCTTAGCACAGATACGCAGTATTTT.

This chain joins TRBV20-1 and TRBJ2-1; TRBD2 matches at 10 bases. This CDR3 contains 18 residues. V was pared by 0 bases and J by 9 bases, with 17 bases of the junction left unmatched. Germline CDR1 DFQATT, CDR2 SNEGSKA (reference sequence). The CDR3: CSARDGRLLAGREREQFF. The CDR3 bases are TGCAGTGCTAGAGATGGTCGGCTACTAGCGGGAAGGGAGCGTGAGCAGTTCTTC.

Comments on this clonotype: The junction does not match germline at one end; this may be a read error. The CDR3 protein is CVSSVVRGGARGTDTQYF. As DNA, the CDR3 is TGTGTCAGCAGCGTAGTTCGAGGGGGCGCGCGGGGCACAGATACGCAGTATTTT. The chain uses TRBV9 and TRBJ2-3, with 7 bases lining up with TRBD1. The germline V gene encodes CDR1 SGDLS and CDR2 YYNGEE. There are 18 residues in the CDR3.

The table lists this clonotype with a few counts. V is TRBV27 and J is TRBJ2-7; a weak D match, TRBD2 (5 bases). Germline V gene data show CDR1 as MNHEY and CDR2 as SMNVEV (reference sequence). V lost 5 bases and J lost 0, with 11 bases in between. CDR3 length equals 14 residues. CDR3 loop: CASSRPGNSYEQYF. DNA for the CDR3: TGTGCCAGCAGTCGCCCGGGAAACTCCTACGAGCAGTACTTC.

This clonotype was observed once. CDR3 nucleotides: TGCGCCAGCAGAGCCCAGCAGGGAGCGCCCCAGCATTTT. It codes for CASRAQQGAPQHF. This chain joins TRBV10-2 and TRBJ1-5, with D tentatively TRBD1 (5 bases). The CDR3 sequence is 13 residues long. The germline CDR1 and CDR2 sequences are WSHSY and SAAADI. Trimming shortened V by 6 bases and J by 9 bases, and 15 bases separated the two germline ends.

This clonotype was found a few times. The rearrangement uses TRBV10-3 and TRBJ2-1; no reliable D call. Trimming left V 4 bases short and J 2 bases short, with 3 bases between. CDR1 is ENHRY and CDR2 is SYGVKD in the germline V gene. There are 12 residues in the CDR3. In nucleotides, the CDR3 is TGTGCCATCAGTGGAACCTACAATGAGCAGTTCTTC. Translation: CAISGTYNEQFF.

The V gene is TRBV21-1, the J gene TRBJ1-3. TRBV21-1 is tagged as a pseudogene. This CDR3 contains 14 residues. The CDR3 nucleotides read TGTGCCAGCATGGGGCCCTTCTCTGGAAACACCATATATTTT. Protein product: CASMGPFSGNTIYF.

Many counts were recorded for this clonotype. A read error may produce the germline difference seen at one junction end. The chain combines TRBV3-1 with TRBJ2-5; a weak D match, TRBD2 (6 bases). The CDR3 loop spans 15 amino acids. The germline gives CDR1 LGHDT, CDR2 YNNKEL (reference sequence). CDR3 residues: CASSQTGTEKDTQYF. In nucleotides, the CDR3 is TGTGCCAGCAGCCAAACCGGGACTGAAAAAGATACCCAGTACTTC.